These T cell receptor beta chains were read from a single sample in a study of shared clonotypes between healthy human individuals. The table came from immunoSEQ multiplex PCR; TCRdb's copy has only in-frame clones and leaves some out. The sample has around 1.5 million clones; roughly 98% are singletons. The specimen was naive CD4+ T cells sorted from blood. The receptors originated from a man aged 25 to 45 in good health. Each CDR3 is given with its conserved first and last residue. The order of the fields is D gene, clone size, V gene, J gene, CDR3 DNA, CDR3 protein. D genes are given only for firm matches. Clone sizes are given selectively: once, few, many, or a class where the clone is expanded.

.	once	TRBV6-1	TRBJ2-7	TGTGCCAGCAGTGTCCCACGAACAGGACAAAGCTCCTACGAGCAGTACTTC	CASSVPRTGQSSYEQYF
.	.	TRBV11-3	TRBJ2-1	TGTGCCAGCAGCTGGGGGAAAGGGAAATCCCAAAGAGGTCACAACAATGAGCAGTTCTTC	CASSWGKGKSQRGHNNEQFF
TRBD2	.	TRBV29-1	TRBJ2-2	TGCAGCGTTGAACAGGGAGGACTAGCGGTTCCATGGGAGCTGTTTTTT	CSVEQGGLAVPWELFF
.	.	TRBV7-3	TRBJ2-3	TGTGCCAGCAGCTCAAGGGGCTTGGCGGAAGATACGCAGTATTTT	CASSSRGLAEDTQYF
TRBD2	.	TRBV7-2	TRBJ2-3	TGTGCCAGCAGCTCGGCTAGCGGAGGCACAGATACGCAGTATTTT	CASSSASGGTDTQYF
.	.	TRBV18	TRBJ2-3	TGTGCCAGCTCACAGCTTAGCGGTTCGGGCACAGATACGCAGTATTTT	CASSQLSGSGTDTQYF
TRBD1	.	TRBV15	TRBJ1-4	TGTGCCACCCACCCGGGACAGGGGGTGAGGAATGAAAAACTGTTTTTT	CATHPGQGVRNEKLFF
.	.	TRBV29-1	TRBJ2-7	TGCAGCGCTGCGGACAGTCCCTACGAGCAGTACTTC	CSAADSPYEQYF
TRBD1	.	TRBV4-3	TRBJ1-2	TGCGCCAGCAGCCAAGATTTGTGGACAGGGCATGGCTACACCTTC	CASSQDLWTGHGYTF
TRBD1	.	TRBV25-1	TRBJ2-5	TGTGCCAGCAGTGTGGCAGGGGGCATTGAGACCCAGTACTTC	CASSVAGGIETQYF
.	.	TRBV28	TRBJ2-7	TGTGCCAGCATCACCAGGGGAGATTGGTCCTACGAGCAGTACTTC	CASITRGDWSYEQYF
.	once	TRBV6-1	TRBJ1-4	TGTGCCAGCAGTGTATACAGGTCTGAGAATGAAAAACTGTTTTTT	CASSVYRSENEKLFF
.	.	TRBV28	TRBJ2-1	TGTGCCAGCATCGGAGGTATTGAGCAGTTCTTC	CASIGGIEQFF
.	.	TRBV9	TRBJ2-5	TGTGCCAGCAGCGTCTCAATTCAAGAGACCCAGTACTTC	CASSVSIQETQYF
.	.	TRBV2	TRBJ2-5	TGTGCTTATGGGGGCGGCTCCACTGGGGAGACCCAGTACTTC	CAYGGGSTGETQYF
TRBD2	.	TRBV18	TRBJ2-1	TGTGCCAGCTCACCACGGTCCGCGGGAGGGAACCATAATGAGCAGTTCTTC	CASSPRSAGGNHNEQFF
TRBD2	once	TRBV5-1	TRBJ2-1	TGCGCCAGCAGCTCGACTAGCGGGAGAAGTCACAATGAGCAGTTCTTC	CASSSTSGRSHNEQFF
TRBD1	once	TRBV6-5	TRBJ2-3	TGTGCCAGCGCGGTGACAGGGGCAGCAGATACGCAGTATTTT	CASAVTGAADTQYF
.	.	TRBV29-1	TRBJ2-5	TGCAGCGTTGAAGGGGGGATGGGATCGGGGCGCTTGGAGACCCAGTACTTC	CSVEGGMGSGRLETQYF
.	.	TRBV2	TRBJ1-1	TGTGCCAGCAGTGCCTCAGTGAACACTGAAGCTTTCTTT	CASSASVNTEAFF
.	.	TRBV27	TRBJ1-4	TGTGCCAGCAGCACACTGACAGGTGAAAAACTGTTTTTT	CASSTLTGEKLFF
.	.	TRBV5-4	TRBJ2-7	TGTGCCAGCAGCTTGGCGAACTACGAGCAGTACTTC	CASSLANYEQYF
.	.	TRBV4-3	TRBJ1-2	TGCGCCAGCAGCCACTCCAGGGGTTGGGACTATGGCTACACCTTC	CASSHSRGWDYGYTF
TRBD1	.	TRBV7-2	TRBJ1-4	TGTGCCAGCAGCTCCGGACAGGGGAGGAATGAAAAACTGTTTTTT	CASSSGQGRNEKLFF
.	.	TRBV11-2	TRBJ2-1	TGTGCCAGCAGCTTAGGGTCAGGGTCCTTCTACAATGAGCAGTTCTTC	CASSLGSGSFYNEQFF
.	.	TRBV4-3	TRBJ1-1	TGCGCCAGCAGCCAAGATTTGAGGCAGGCGAACACTGAAGCTTTCTTT	CASSQDLRQANTEAFF
.	.	TRBV30	TRBJ1-1	TGTGCCTGGAGCCCCATCGGGGGGGTTCTTTGGAAAGCTTTCTTT	CAWSPIGGVLWKAFF
.	.	TRBV27	TRBJ1-5	TGTGCCAGCAGTTCGACGGGACGGATTAGCAATCAGCCCCAGCATTTT	CASSSTGRISNQPQHF
.	.	TRBV2	TRBJ1-4	TGTGCCAGCAATGACAGGCGGTTTAATGAAAAACTGTTTTTT	CASNDRRFNEKLFF
.	.	TRBV5-1	TRBJ2-5	TGCGCCAGCAGCTTGGGGGTAGGGGAGACCCAGTACTTC	CASSLGVGETQYF
.	.	TRBV18	TRBJ2-5	TGTGCCAGCTCACGACTCCAAGAGACCCAGTACTTC	CASSRLQETQYF
.	.	TRBV12-5	TRBJ2-2	TGTGCTAGTGGTTTGGACAGGCACCGACCGGATACCGGGGAGCTGTTTTTT	CASGLDRHRPDTGELFF
.	.	TRBV2	TRBJ2-2	TGTGCCAGCAGTGTAGAGAGTGACACCGGGGAGCTGTTTTTT	CASSVESDTGELFF
TRBD1	.	TRBV27	TRBJ2-5	TGTGCCAGCAGTTTCCGGCCAGGGGGGACCCAGTACTTC	CASSFRPGGTQYF
TRBD2	once	TRBV9	TRBJ2-1	TGTGCCAGCAGCGTAGCCGGGACTAGCGGGTATGAGCAGTTCTTC	CASSVAGTSGYEQFF
TRBD2	once	TRBV7-2	TRBJ2-7	TGTGCCAGCAGCTTAGACCCTAGCGGGAGTTACGAGCAGTACTTC	CASSLDPSGSYEQYF
.	.	TRBV5-1	TRBJ2-7	TGCGCCAGCAGCGCCCCGGAACAGGGTTCCGAGCAGTACTTC	CASSAPEQGSEQYF
.	.	TRBV27	TRBJ2-2	TGTGCCAGCAAATTAAAGCCCGCGAACACCGGGGAGCTGTTTTTT	CASKLKPANTGELFF
.	.	TRBV28	TRBJ2-7	TGTGCCAGCAGTTTATACGGGAGTCGCGAGCAGTACTTC	CASSLYGSREQYF
.	.	TRBV6-5	TRBJ1-5	TGTGCCAGCAGTTCGGGTACGGGGGCCTCTAATCAGCCCCAGCATTTT	CASSSGTGASNQPQHF
TRBD1	.	TRBV10-3	TRBJ2-1	TGTGCCATCAGTGCGACAGGGCCCTACAATGAGCAGTTCTTC	CAISATGPYNEQFF
TRBD2	.	TRBV19	TRBJ2-1	TGTGCCAGTAGGGGAGGGAGAAACTACAATGAGCAGTTCTTC	CASRGGRNYNEQFF
.	once	TRBV6-1	TRBJ2-7	TGTGCCAGCAAGTCTATATCCTACGAGCAGTACTTC	CASKSISYEQYF
TRBD2	.	TRBV4-1	TRBJ2-2	TGCGCCAGCAGCCAAGTTAGGCTAGCGGAGAACACCGGGGAGCTGTTTTTT	CASSQVRLAENTGELFF
TRBD2	.	TRBV5-4	TRBJ2-3	TGTGCCAGCAGCTTGTTGGCGGGAGGGCCGGGTACAGATACGCAGTATTTT	CASSLLAGGPGTDTQYF
.	.	TRBV28	TRBJ1-1	TGTGCCAGCAGCAAGGTCACTGAAGCTTTCTTT	CASSKVTEAFF
.	.	TRBV19	TRBJ1-4	TGTGCCAGTAGTATAGATCTTTATCAGGGATTCGAAAAACTGTTTTTT	CASSIDLYQGFEKLFF
.	.	TRBV5-1	TRBJ1-1	TGCGCCAGCAGCTTCACACCCGCGGGTGACACTGAAGCTTTCTTT	CASSFTPAGDTEAFF